The 17 T cell receptor beta chains in this list originate from one sample, sequenced in a study of cytomegalovirus exposure and HLA in healthy donors. The PCR had 60 Vbeta and 13 Jbeta primers. Some clones are missing from TCRdb's copy, which holds only in-frame ones; the method was immunoSEQ multiplex PCR. The table shows about 200,000 clones, with about 83% occurring only once. Specimen: PBMCs. Receptor source: a man aged 35-49 years in good health and CMV-seronegative.

This sequence joins TRBV20-1 and TRBJ1-2; 8 positions agree with TRBD1. This CDR3 region has 11 residues. J was trimmed by 8 bases and V by 5 bases; bases with no gene match: 4. CDR1 DFQATT and CDR2 SNEGSKA come from the germline V gene (reference sequence). In nucleotides, the CDR3 is TGCAGTGCTTGGACAGGGACCGGCTACACCTTC. Protein: CSAWTGTGYTF.

The J gene is TRBJ2-1, the V gene TRBV7-2; no clear D. Germline-derived CDR1 and CDR2 are SGHTA and FQGNSA. This CDR3 has 14 residues. The V and J ends lost 6 bases and 2 bases respectively, with 11 bases between them. This chain's CDR3 is CASSYTNAYNEQFF. CDR3 DNA: TGTGCCAGCAGTTACACCAATGCCTACAATGAGCAGTTCTTC.

This chain uses TRBV11-3 with TRBJ2-2; 7 bases match TRBD1. The CDR3 length is 15 residues. Germline V lookup: CDR1 SGHNT, CDR2 YENEEA. V lost 4 bases and J lost 1; bases outside the gene matches: 3. CDR3 sequence: CASSSRDRNTGELFF. As DNA, the CDR3 is TGTGCCAGCAGCTCCCGGGACAGGAACACCGGGGAGCTGTTTTTT.

DNA of the CDR3: TGTGCCAGTAGTCTATATCACAATGAGCAGTTCTTC. Residues: CASSLYHNEQFF. V and J are TRBV19 and TRBJ2-1; no definite D call. The V end lost 5 bases, the J end lost 5 bases, and 7 bases lay between the germline ends. Per the germline V gene, CDR1 is LNHDA and CDR2 is SQIVND (reference sequence). CDR3 size: 12 residues.

The rearrangement joins TRBV7-9 to TRBJ2-7, with 13 bases fitting TRBD2. This CDR3 contains 17 residues. Trimming cost V 3 bases and J 5 bases; bases outside gene matches: 10. CDR1 SEHNR and CDR2 FQNEAQ come from the germline V gene (reference sequence). CDR3 in amino acids: CASSFPLAGGPKNEQYF. The CDR3 DNA follows: TGTGCCAGCAGCTTTCCACTAGCGGGAGGGCCGAAGAACGAGCAGTACTTC.

As to this clone: Likely a read error: the CDR3 ends without its conserved phenylalanine or tryptophan. It is unclear where the CDR3 begins or ends on the DNA, so no DNA is shown, and the CDR3 is as TCRdb lists it. V usage is TRBV5-6 and J usage is TRBJ2-3; the table's D call TRBD2 went unverified against the DNA. The CDR3 contains 12 residues when both ends are counted. Germline assignment: CDR1 SGHDT and CDR2 YYEEEE. CDR3 region: CASSSTGTSLRV.

This clone has only a few counts. This chain links TRBV7-7 with TRBJ2-5; 12 bases align to TRBD2. This CDR3 has 16 residues. Per germline, CDR1 SSHAT and CDR2 FNYEAQ (reference sequence). Losses at the gene ends were 5 bases for V and 5 bases for J; bases not matched to a gene: 9. The CDR3 sequence: CASSPFTSGGSETQYF. As DNA, the CDR3 is TGTGCCAGCAGCCCCTTCACTAGCGGGGGGTCGGAGACCCAGTACTTC.

This clone was picked up one time. The chain recombines TRBV6-1 with TRBJ2-5; no reliable D call. Between the trimmed V and J ends, which lost 4 bases and 2 bases, there was a span of 5 bases. Looked up from germline, CDR1 is MNHNS and CDR2 is SASEGT. This CDR3 comprises 12 residues. As DNA, the CDR3 is TGTGCCAGCAGTGCAGGACAAGAGACCCAGTACTTC. As protein: CASSAGQETQYF.

J is TRBJ2-1 and V is TRBV5-1, with 9 bases fitting TRBD1. CDR1 is SGHRS, CDR2 YFSETQ, per germline. Trimming cost V 3 bases and J 0 bases; bases outside gene matches: 4. CDR3 length: 16 amino acids. DNA for the CDR3: TGCGCCAGCAGCTCCGGACAGGGGAACTCCTACAATGAGCAGTTCTTC. Its protein is CASSSGQGNSYNEQFF.

The chain employs TRBV10-3 and TRBJ1-2, with 7 bases aligning to TRBD1. CDR1 is ENHRY and CDR2 is SYGVKD in the germline V gene. The V segment lost 1 base and the J segment 5 bases; nucleotides outside the gene matches: 7. CDR3 length: 15 amino acids. The CDR3 protein is CAISEFYRGGYGYTF. As DNA, the CDR3 is TGTGCCATCAGTGAGTTTTACAGGGGAGGTTATGGCTACACCTTC.

This clone was seen once. J is TRBJ2-3 and V is TRBV7-3; 10 bases are a match to TRBD1. The CDR3 has 17 amino acids. J lost 2 bases, V lost 5 bases, and 10 bases had no gene match. Germline lookup yields CDR1 SGHTA and CDR2 FQGTGA. CDR3 amino acids: CASSIPTGTGVTDTQYF. CDR3 bases: TGTGCCAGCAGCATACCTACTGGGACAGGGGTCACAGATACGCAGTATTTT.

Worth noting for this clone: A junction boundary mismatches the germline segment, possibly from a read error. V and J are TRBV7-3 and TRBJ2-3, with a weak D call TRBD2 (6 bases). From germline, CDR1 is SGHTA and CDR2 FQGTGA. This CDR3 is built from 14 residues. The CDR3 region has the DNA TGTGCCAACAGCTCAGGGACTCTATCCTTCACGCAGTATTTT. It translates to CANSSGTLSFTQYF.

The chain carries TRBV30 and TRBJ2-3, with 8 bases identical to TRBD2. The CDR3 totals 15 residues. The V and J ends lost 8 bases and 0 bases, in that order; junction bases with no gene match: 10. Germline V lookup: CDR1 GTSNPN, CDR2 SVGIG (reference sequence). In DNA form, the CDR3 reads TGTGCCCGCAGCGGGAGCGGGGGTAGCACAGATACGCAGTATTTT. Protein sequence: CARSGSGGSTDTQYF.

This clone has only one observation. The chain combines TRBV5-6 with TRBJ1-1; 10 positions agree with TRBD1. CDR3 length: 13 amino acids. CDR1 is SGHDT and CDR2 is YYEEEE in the germline V gene. V lost 4 bases, J lost 5 bases, and 2 bases stayed unmatched. The CDR3 is CASSPGQGTEAFF. CDR3 nucleotides: TGTGCCAGCAGCCCGGGACAGGGGACTGAAGCTTTCTTT.

The chain joins TRBV5-1 to TRBJ2-7; TRBD2 agrees at 7 bases. Germline V gene sequence: CDR1 SGHRS, CDR2 YFSETQ. V dropped 4 bases and J dropped 6; count of bases not matched to a gene: 10. This CDR3 is built from 14 residues. The CDR3 DNA is TGCGCCAGCAGCCTGGGGGGAGGGTTCTTCGAGCAGTACTTC. It translates to CASSLGGGFFEQYF.

The J gene is TRBJ2-5, the V gene TRBV25-1; D gene ambiguous. This CDR3 contains 10 residues. V was trimmed by 8 bases and J by 3 bases, leaving 4 bases between them. Germline V lookup: CDR1 MGHDK, CDR2 SYGVNS. CDR3 loop: CASLKETQYF. The CDR3 DNA follows: TGTGCCAGCCTAAAAGAGACCCAGTACTTC. The complete variable domain, with remaining parts taken from reference TRBV25-1 and TRBJ2-5, reads EADIYQTPRYLVIGTGKKITLECSQTMGHDKMYWYQQDPGMELHLIHYSYGVNSTEKGDLSSESTVSRIRTEHFPLTLESARPSHTSQYLCASLKETQYFGPGTRLLVL.

This chain uses TRBV27 with TRBJ2-6, with 12 bases aligning to TRBD1. The CDR3 has 17 residues. V trimming: 6 bases; J trimming: 4 bases; junction bases outside the gene matches: 7. The germline CDR1 and CDR2 sequences are MNHEY and SMNVEV (reference sequence). The CDR3 DNA sequence: TGTGCCAGCAGGTCCGGGACAGGGGGCGCCGGGGCCAACGTCCTGACTTTC. Encoded protein: CASRSGTGGAGANVLTF.